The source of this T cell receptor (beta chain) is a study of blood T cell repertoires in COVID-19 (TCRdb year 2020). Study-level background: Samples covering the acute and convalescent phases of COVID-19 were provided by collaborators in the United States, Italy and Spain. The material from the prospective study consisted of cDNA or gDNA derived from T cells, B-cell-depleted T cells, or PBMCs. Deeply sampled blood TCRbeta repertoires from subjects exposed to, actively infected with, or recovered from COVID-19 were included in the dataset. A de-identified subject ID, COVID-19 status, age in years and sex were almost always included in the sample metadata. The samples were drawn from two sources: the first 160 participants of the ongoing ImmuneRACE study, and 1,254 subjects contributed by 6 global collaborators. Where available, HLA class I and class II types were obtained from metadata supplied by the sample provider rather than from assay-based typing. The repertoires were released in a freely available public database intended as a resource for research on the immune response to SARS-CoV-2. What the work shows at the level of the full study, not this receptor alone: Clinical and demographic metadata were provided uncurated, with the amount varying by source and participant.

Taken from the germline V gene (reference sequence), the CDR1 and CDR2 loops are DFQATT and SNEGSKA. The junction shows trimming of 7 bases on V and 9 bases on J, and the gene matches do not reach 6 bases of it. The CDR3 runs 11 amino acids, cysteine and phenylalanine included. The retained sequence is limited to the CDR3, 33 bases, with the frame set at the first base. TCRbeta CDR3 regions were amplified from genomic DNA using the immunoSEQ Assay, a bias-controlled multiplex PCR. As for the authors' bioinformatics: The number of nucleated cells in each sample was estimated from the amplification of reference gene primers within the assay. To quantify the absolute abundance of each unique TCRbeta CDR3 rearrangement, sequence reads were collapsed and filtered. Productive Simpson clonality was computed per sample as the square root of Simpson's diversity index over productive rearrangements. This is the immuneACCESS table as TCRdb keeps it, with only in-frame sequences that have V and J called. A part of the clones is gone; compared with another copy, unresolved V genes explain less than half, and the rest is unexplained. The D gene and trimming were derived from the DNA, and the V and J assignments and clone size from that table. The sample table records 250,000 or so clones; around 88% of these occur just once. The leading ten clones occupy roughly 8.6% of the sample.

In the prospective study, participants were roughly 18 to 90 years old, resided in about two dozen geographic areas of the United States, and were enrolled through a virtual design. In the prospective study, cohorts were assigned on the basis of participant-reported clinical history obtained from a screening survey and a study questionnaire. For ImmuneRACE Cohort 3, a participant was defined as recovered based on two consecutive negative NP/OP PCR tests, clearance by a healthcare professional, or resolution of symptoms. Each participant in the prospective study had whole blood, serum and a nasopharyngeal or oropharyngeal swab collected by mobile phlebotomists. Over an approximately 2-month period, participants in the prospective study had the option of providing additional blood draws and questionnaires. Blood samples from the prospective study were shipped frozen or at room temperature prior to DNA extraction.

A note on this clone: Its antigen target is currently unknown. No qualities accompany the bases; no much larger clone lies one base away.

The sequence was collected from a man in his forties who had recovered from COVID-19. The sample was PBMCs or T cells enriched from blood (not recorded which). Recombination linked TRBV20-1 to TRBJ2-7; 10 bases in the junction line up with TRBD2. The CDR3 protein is CSVELAGAQYF. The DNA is TGCAGTGTCGAGCTAGCGGGAGCGCAGTACTTC.